This T cell receptor (beta chain) is from a study of neoadjuvant anti-PD-1 for oral cavity cancer. Overall study results and limits: Treg/Th17 ratio rose with pretreatment blood and fell with post-treatment tumor TCRbeta clonality. Greater tumor shrinkage accompanied bigger post-treatment sizes of preexisting clones. Only a few patients per response group were TCR-analyzed; validation needed.

CDR3 length: 16 residues. V was shortened by 4 bases and J by 2 bases, with 19 bases between the two germline ends. Germline V lookup: CDR1 SGHRS, CDR2 YFSETQ. A note on this clone: No antigen is known for it.

Described time point: after neoadjuvant nivolumab, at surgical resection. Stage II-IVA oral cavity squamous cell carcinoma was new and untreated by systemic or radiation therapy. The repertoire was sequenced with immunoSEQ multiplex PCR; TCRdb's copy has only in-frame clones and lacks some. The data contain about 5,800 clones, 55% of them singletons. The sample in question was tumor tissue, obtained after nivolumab (anti-PD-1) treatment. This TCR derives from a person aged 35 to 85 with oral cavity squamous cell carcinoma. The J gene is TRBJ2-7, the V gene TRBV5-1; D assignment may be TRBD1 or TRBD2 (5 bases each). CDR3 sequence: CASSSYRRRNAYEQYF. CDR3 sequence (DNA): TGCGCCAGCAGCAGCTACAGGAGGCGTAACGCCTACGAGCAGTACTTC. Supplemented by reference TRBV5-1 and TRBJ2-7, the full variable domain reads KAGVTQTPRYLIKTRGQQVTLSCSPISGHRSVSWYQQTPGQGLQFLFEYFSETQRNKGNFPGRFSGRQFSNSRSEMNVSTLELGDSALYLCASSSYRRRNAYEQYFGPGTRLTVT.